This T cell receptor beta chain was found in a study of shared T cell receptors in the human thymus. Sequenced by immunoSEQ multiplex PCR; TCRdb stores in-frame clones only, minus some. Here the sample spans roughly 500,000 clones, more than 75% being singletons. These data were also reused for a study on human thymus T cells. That paper adds: Immunologically healthy infants in Finland undergoing congenital heart defect surgery were the donors.

The specimen sequenced was thymocytes. The sequence derives from a boy under two years old with a congenital heart defect.

CDR3: CASSLGSWTGESYEQYF. The DNA for the CDR3 is TGTGCCAGCAGCTTGGGTAGCTGGACAGGGGAGTCCTACGAGCAGTACTTC. The V gene is TRBV5-6, the J gene TRBJ2-7; 9 bases line up with TRBD1. Trimming cost V 0 bases and J 1 base; bases outside gene matches: 8. From germline, CDR1 is SGHDT and CDR2 YYEEEE. This CDR3 region has 17 residues.